This TCR delta chain was found in a study of γδ T cells in repeated Plasmodium falciparum infection. Study background: The natural-infection arm compared Malian children under seasonal malaria with matched Australian children. Timepoints: baseline, immediately before selected infections, and 21 days after every infection. Some Malian samples span acute malaria episodes; others come from no-transmission periods. Study-level results: Vdelta2-negative gammadelta repertoires appeared less diverse and less shared in Malian than Australian children.

In germline, CDR1 is TVYSNPD, CDR2 GDNSRS (reference sequence). The CDR3 length is 14 residues. This clone was recorded at least ten times. As yet, its antigen is unknown. TCRdb shows a much larger clone's protein in place of this DNA's translation, and the two differ at residue 11, likely through a read error; the protein shown is translated from the DNA. Flow sorting of PBMC yielded separate Vgamma9/Vdelta2+ and Vdelta2-negative gammadelta T cell populations for bulk repertoire analysis. TCRdb reprocessed the multiplex PCR reads through CATT. The table lists tens of thousands of delta-chain clones, 0.9% to 1% of them singletons, with 7.5% to 10% in the top ten.

The specimen was gamma-delta T cells from blood. The sequence derives from a pool of human donors (malaria-infected and uninfected, not separated). This sequence joins TRDV3 and TRDJ1, with 13 bases fitting TRDD3. CDR3 DNA sequence: TGTGCCTTTAGCATTACTGGGGGATACGATGAACTCATCTTT. Amino acids: CAFSITGGYDELIF.